What follows are 14 T cell receptor beta chains derived from one specimen sequenced in a study of T cells expressing NK-cell markers. TCRdb re-called the 5' RACE reads; one entry per CDR3 protein, DNA not given. Its clone listing holds roughly 120,000 distinct CDR3 sequences. The sequencing input was blood T cells: a sorted CD56 or NKG2C T cell subset, CD4+ or CD8+ T cells, or bulk PBMC T cells (not recorded which). These receptors all come from a woman aged 18-70 years in good health.

The CDR3: CASSYFPGGNTEAFF. V usage is TRBV6-2 or TRBV6-3 and J usage is TRBJ1-1; TCRdb proposes TRBD1, but this gene call is untestable without DNA. This CDR3 has 15 amino acids. The germline CDR1 and CDR2 sequences are MNHEY and SVGEGT.

The chain recombines TRBV28 with TRBJ2-3; there is no DNA to check the TCRdb D call of TRBD2. Germline V gene lookup returns CDR1 MDHEN and CDR2 SYDVKM. The CDR3 runs to 15 residues. The CDR3 loop reads CASSPHAGGGDTQYF.

The chain recombines TRBV7-8 with TRBJ2-7; TCRdb proposes TRBD1, but this gene call is untestable without DNA. The V gene's germline CDR1 is SGHVS and CDR2 FQNEAQ. This CDR3 is 16 amino acids long. The CDR3 sequence is CASSSPTDLSSYEQYF.

The gene calls are TRBV6-4 and TRBJ2-2; TCRdb lists TRBD1, though no DNA is available to test this call. CDR3 length: 14 residues. Looked up from germline, CDR1 is MRHNA and CDR2 is SNTAGT. The chain's CDR3 is CASSAGVNTGELFF.

V usage is TRBV5-6 and J usage is TRBJ1-1; absent DNA, TCRdb's TRBD1 call cannot be checked. The CDR3 has 15 amino acids. Germline loops: CDR1 SGHDT, CDR2 YYEEEE. The CDR3 region is CASSGLQGMDTEAFF.

The chain recombines TRBV9 with TRBJ2-3; absent DNA, TCRdb's TRBD2 call cannot be checked. CDR1 and CDR2 from the germline V gene are SGDLS and YYNGEE. CDR3 length: 16 residues. The CDR3 sequence: CASSVGTSSFTDTQYF.

The chain recombines TRBV5-4 with TRBJ2-1; the TRBD1 assignment by TCRdb is unverifiable without DNA. CDR3 length equals 15 residues. Germline V gene sequence: CDR1 SGHNT, CDR2 YYREEE (reference sequence). The CDR3 here is CASSGGTGARDEQFF.

This chain links TRBV7-9 with TRBJ2-7; with no DNA, the TCRdb D assignment of TRBD1 cannot be verified. Germline CDR1 and CDR2: SEHNR and FQNEAQ (reference sequence). This CDR3 contains 16 residues. The CDR3 loop reads CASTNPDQGDFYEQYF.

The chain joins TRBV4-3 to TRBJ2-5; there is no DNA to check the TCRdb D call of TRBD2. In germline, CDR1 is LGHNA, CDR2 YSLEER. The CDR3 loop spans 15 amino acids. The chain's CDR3 is CASSHLSGEQETQYF.

The V and J genes are TRBV14 and TRBJ2-7; TCRdb picks TRBD2, but there is no DNA to check that call. The CDR3 has 15 amino acids. Germline V gene lookup returns CDR1 SGHDN and CDR2 FVKESK. This CDR3 is CASSQVRTPTYEQYF.

This chain uses TRBV20-1 with TRBJ1-5; the D call of TRBD1 rests on TCRdb alone, since no DNA is present to check it. This CDR3 has 15 amino acids. Germline V gene lookup returns CDR1 DFQATT and CDR2 SNEGSKA (reference sequence). The CDR3 here is CSARDPTGGNQPQHF.

This sequence joins TRBV7-9 and TRBJ2-7; no DNA is available, so the TRBD1 call from TCRdb remains unchecked. The CDR3 has 15 amino acids. The V gene's germline CDR1 is SEHNR and CDR2 FQNEAQ (reference sequence). The chain's CDR3 is CASSLVGTESYEQYF.

This chain connects TRBV7-2 to TRBJ1-3; TCRdb calls TRBD1, which cannot be checked without DNA. The CDR3 contains 14 residues. Germline CDR1 and CDR2: SGHTA and FQGNSA. This CDR3 reads CASSLVRDRNTIYF.

V gene TRBV20-1 combines with J gene TRBJ2-6. CDR1 is DFQATT and CDR2 is SNEGSKA in the germline V gene (reference sequence). The CDR3 contains 15 residues. CDR3 loop: CSARDQDSGANVLTF.